The 20 T cell receptor beta chains below come from one sample, sequenced in a study of blood T cell repertoires in COVID-19. The assay was immunoSEQ multiplex PCR, and TCRdb's table has in-frame clones only and misses some. The sample yields roughly 14,000 clones, roughly 82% seen once. Material for sequencing was peripheral blood. These TCRs come from a woman in her forties or fifties with active or convalescent COVID-19.

This clone was recorded once. The V call is TRBV4-1, the J call TRBJ2-1, with 10 bases that match TRBD2. After removal of 0 bases from V and 6 bases from J, the junction contained 5 bases not matched to a gene. CDR3 size: 16 residues. Germline V gene sequence: CDR1 MGHRA, CDR2 YSYEKL. CDR3 sequence: CASSQDSGGFSNEQFF. The CDR3 DNA sequence: TGCGCCAGCAGCCAAGATAGCGGGGGGTTTAGCAATGAGCAGTTCTTC.

The J gene is TRBJ1-2, the V gene TRBV5-1; 10 positions agree with TRBD1. J was trimmed by 8 bases and V by 3 bases; bases with no gene match: 13. The germline V gene encodes CDR1 SGHRS and CDR2 YFSETQ. This CDR3 region has 16 residues. CDR3 sequence (DNA): TGCGCCAGCAGCTCGAGGTGGGAGACAGGGGGCAACGGCTACACCTTC. This gives the protein CASSSRWETGGNGYTF.

In this sample, this clone turned up once. V and J are TRBV11-3 and TRBJ2-7; TRBD2 matches at 8 bases. The length of the CDR3 is 17 residues. V gave up 5 bases and J gave up 0 bases; unmatched junction bases: 12. CDR1 is SGHNT and CDR2 is YENEEA in the germline V gene. CDR3: CASSPVFPREDSYEQYF. CDR3 coding DNA: TGTGCCAGCAGCCCCGTCTTCCCGCGGGAGGACTCCTACGAGCAGTACTTC. The full variable domain, in which reference TRBV11-3 and TRBJ2-7 provide the parts outside the CDR3, is EAGVVQSPRYKIIEKKQPVAFWCNPISGHNTLYWYLQNLGQGPELLIRYENEEAVDDSQLPKDRFSAERLKGVDSTLKIQPAELGDSAVYLCASSPVFPREDSYEQYFGPGTRLTVT.

The J gene is TRBJ2-7, the V gene TRBV5-5; 7 bases agree with TRBD1. Germline values: CDR1 SGHKS, CDR2 YYEKEE (reference sequence). This CDR3 is 15 amino acids long. Trimming removed 2 bases from V and 1 base from J; junction bases left unmatched: 6. The CDR3, as DNA: TGTGCCAGCAGCTTCGGGGCAGGGGGATCCTACGAGCAGTACTTC. Encoded protein: CASSFGAGGSYEQYF. Looking up the rest from reference TRBV5-5 and TRBJ2-7 gives the full variable domain: DAGVTQSPTHLIKTRGQQVTLRCSPISGHKSVSWYQQVLGQGPQFIFQYYEKEERGRGNFPDRFSARQFPNYSSELNVNALLLGDSALYLCASSFGAGGSYEQYFGPGTRLTVT.

The genes are TRBV6-1 and TRBJ1-5, with 7 bases identical to TRBD1. This CDR3 region has 15 residues. The V gene's germline CDR1 is MNHNS and CDR2 SASEGT. V lost 2 bases and J lost 7; bases outside the gene matches: 8. In DNA form, the CDR3 reads TGTGCCAGCAGTGAATGGGGGGACAGTAGGCAGCCCCAGCATTTT. Its protein is CASSEWGDSRQPQHF.

Only one count was recorded for this clone. The genes are TRBV5-1 and TRBJ2-7, with 8 nucleotides matching TRBD1. The CDR3 has 14 amino acids. V shed 4 bases, J shed 0 bases, and the junction held 3 bases outside the gene matches. Germline lookup yields CDR1 SGHRS and CDR2 YFSETQ. CDR3 DNA: TGCGCCAGCAGCACAGGGGGGAGCTCCTACGAGCAGTACTTC. Its protein is CASSTGGSSYEQYF.

The V call is TRBV12-5, the J call TRBJ2-1; 11 nucleotides match TRBD2. J was trimmed by 0 bases and V by 3 bases; bases with no gene match: 4. The CDR3 is made up of 17 amino acids. Germline V gene data show CDR1 as LGHNT and CDR2 as FRNRAP. CDR3: CASGFGLAGGSYNEQFF. The CDR3 coding sequence is TGTGCTAGTGGTTTTGGTCTAGCGGGGGGCTCCTACAATGAGCAGTTCTTC.

The chain uses TRBV6-5 and TRBJ1-2, with 8 bases identical to TRBD1. Unmatched junction bases numbered 8, after V lost 7 bases and J lost 4 bases. The CDR3 is 14 residues long. CDR1 is MNHEY and CDR2 is SVGAGI in the germline V gene. The CDR3 coding sequence is TGTGCCAGCACCTCGGACAGGGAAGGCTATGGCTACACCTTC. Residues: CASTSDREGYGYTF.

V usage is TRBV28 and J usage is TRBJ1-5; 8 positions match TRBD1. Losses at the gene ends were 6 bases for V and 0 bases for J; bases not matched to a gene: 10. Germline assignment: CDR1 MDHEN and CDR2 SYDVKM. There are 17 residues in the CDR3. DNA for the CDR3: TGTGCCAGCAGAACACACGACAGGGGACATAGCAATCAGCCCCAGCATTTT. Residues: CASRTHDRGHSNQPQHF.

The chain recombines TRBV5-4 with TRBJ2-7, with TRBD2 matching over 14 bases. The CDR3 sequence is 16 residues long. J was trimmed by 7 bases and V by 4 bases; bases with no gene match: 10. Germline values: CDR1 SGHNT, CDR2 YYREEE (reference sequence). This chain's CDR3 is CASSPKPGLAGEEQYF. The CDR3 bases are TGTGCCAGCAGCCCGAAACCGGGACTAGCGGGAGAAGAGCAGTACTTC.

The chain couples TRBV28 to TRBJ1-5; 8 nucleotides align to TRBD1. V lost 5 bases to trimming and J lost 7 bases; unmatched junction nucleotides: 16. This CDR3 has 17 residues. Germline loops: CDR1 MDHEN, CDR2 SYDVKM. The CDR3 DNA is TGTGCCAGCAGTCTATCGACAGGGGCAGGGGGTGGACAGCCCCAGCATTTT. It yields the protein CASSLSTGAGGGQPQHF.

The gene calls are TRBV5-4 and TRBJ2-2; TRBD2 matches at 15 bases. CDR1 and CDR2 (germline): SGHNT, YYREEE (reference sequence). Unmatched junction bases numbered 8, after V lost 4 bases and J lost 4 bases. The CDR3 covers 18 residues. CDR3 DNA: TGTGCCAGCAGCCAGGGACTAGCGGGGGGCATTACCACCGGGGAGCTGTTTTTT. Translation: CASSQGLAGGITTGELFF.

A few counts support this clone. This chain connects TRBV28 to TRBJ2-7; 9 positions match TRBD1. The CDR3 spans 14 residues. V was pared by 5 bases and J by 6 bases, with 8 bases of the junction left unmatched. Per the germline V gene, CDR1 is MDHEN and CDR2 is SYDVKM. The CDR3 here is CASSPPGTGLEQYF. For the CDR3, the DNA is TGTGCCAGCAGTCCACCCGGGACAGGGCTCGAGCAGTACTTC.

Notes on this clone: The same CDR3 arises from other DNA sequences in this sample as well. The chain combines TRBV14 with TRBJ2-3; no reliable D call. CDR3 length: 14 residues. Trimming stripped 1 base from V and 2 bases from J, with 7 bases between. The V gene's germline CDR1 is SGHDN and CDR2 FVKESK. In nucleotides, the CDR3 is TGTGCCAGCAGCCAAGGGCGACACACAGATACGCAGTATTTT. This sequence encodes CASSQGRHTDTQYF.

The chain uses TRBV28 and TRBJ2-6; 9 bases map to TRBD2. CDR3 length: 16 residues. The germline gives CDR1 MDHEN, CDR2 SYDVKM. With V trimmed by 2 bases and J by 3 bases, 2 bases remained unmatched. Here the CDR3 reads CASSLAGGDGANVLTF. The DNA for the CDR3 is TGTGCCAGCAGTTTAGCGGGAGGGGATGGGGCCAACGTCCTGACTTTC.

The chain has TRBV27 and TRBJ2-3, with 8 bases fitting TRBD2. CDR3 length: 14 residues. From germline, CDR1 is MNHEY and CDR2 SMNVEV (reference sequence). V shed 4 bases, J shed 9 bases, and the junction held 9 bases outside the gene matches. CDR3 bases: TGTGCCAGCAGTTACCCGGGGGGGCCACAGACGCAGTATTTT. It specifies CASSYPGGPQTQYF.

This clone has just one count. The chain has TRBV27 and TRBJ1-5; D ambiguous. There are 16 residues in the CDR3. The V end was cut by 6 bases, the J end by 0 bases, with 15 bases between. Germline V lookup: CDR1 MNHEY, CDR2 SMNVEV (reference sequence). The CDR3 DNA sequence: TGTGCCAGCAGCAGCACCCAGGCCTATAGCAATCAGCCCCAGCATTTT. Protein sequence: CASSSTQAYSNQPQHF.

The rearrangement joins TRBV28 to TRBJ2-3; 8 positions agree with TRBD1. The junction had 3 bases not matched to a gene; V was cut back by 3 bases and J by 1 base. CDR3 length: 15 amino acids. CDR1 MDHEN and CDR2 SYDVKM come from the germline V gene. CDR3 amino acids: CASSFATGGTDTQYF. The CDR3 coding sequence is TGTGCCAGCAGTTTCGCGACAGGGGGCACAGATACGCAGTATTTT. The full variable domain, completed using reference TRBV28 and TRBJ2-3, is DVKVTQSSRYLVKRTGEKVFLECVQDMDHENMFWYRQDPGLGLRLIYFSYDVKMKEKGDIPEGYSVSREKKERFSLILESASTNQTSMYLCASSFATGGTDTQYFGPGTRLTVL.

This clone was found once. J is TRBJ1-4 and V is TRBV11-2, with D perhaps TRBD1 (6 bases). The V and J ends lost 7 bases and 5 bases respectively, with 14 bases between them. CDR1 and CDR2 from the germline V gene are SGHAT and FQNNGV. The CDR3 contains 14 residues. The CDR3 loop reads CASTPTGLNEKLFF. The CDR3 coding sequence is TGTGCCAGCACCCCTACAGGGTTAAATGAAAAACTGTTTTTT.

In this sample, this clone turned up a few times. CDR3 in DNA: TGCGCCAGCAGTCCGGAGGGGAATCCTAACTATGGCTACACCTTC. Protein product: CASSPEGNPNYGYTF. J is TRBJ1-2 and V is TRBV5-1; tentative D call: TRBD1 (5 bases). V dropped 5 bases and J dropped 0 bases, with 14 bases sitting between them. The CDR3 consists of 15 residues. Germline V lookup: CDR1 SGHRS, CDR2 YFSETQ. Full variable domain (rest looked up from reference TRBV5-1 and TRBJ1-2): KAGVTQTPRYLIKTRGQQVTLSCSPISGHRSVSWYQQTPGQGLQFLFEYFSETQRNKGNFPGRFSGRQFSNSRSEMNVSTLELGDSALYLCASSPEGNPNYGYTFGSGTRLTVV.